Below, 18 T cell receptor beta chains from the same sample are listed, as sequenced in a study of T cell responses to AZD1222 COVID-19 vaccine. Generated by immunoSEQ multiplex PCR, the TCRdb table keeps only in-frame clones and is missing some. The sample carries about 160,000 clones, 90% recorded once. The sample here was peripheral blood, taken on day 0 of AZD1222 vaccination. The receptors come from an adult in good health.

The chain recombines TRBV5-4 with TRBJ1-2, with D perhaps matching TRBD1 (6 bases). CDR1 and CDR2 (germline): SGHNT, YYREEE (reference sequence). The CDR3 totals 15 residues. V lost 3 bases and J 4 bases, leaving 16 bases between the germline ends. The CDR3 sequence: CASSSQGTSPYGYTF. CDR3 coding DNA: TGTGCCAGCAGCTCTCAGGGGACTTCTCCCTATGGCTACACCTTC.

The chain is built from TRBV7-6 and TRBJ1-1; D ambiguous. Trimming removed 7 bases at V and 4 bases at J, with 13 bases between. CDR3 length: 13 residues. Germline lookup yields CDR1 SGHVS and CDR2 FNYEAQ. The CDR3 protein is CASTRPGSTEAFF. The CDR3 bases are TGTGCCAGCACCCGACCGGGTAGCACTGAAGCTTTCTTT.

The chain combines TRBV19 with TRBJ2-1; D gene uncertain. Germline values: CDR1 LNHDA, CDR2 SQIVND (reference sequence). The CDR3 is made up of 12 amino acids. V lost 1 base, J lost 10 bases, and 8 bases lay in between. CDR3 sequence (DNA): TGTGCCAGTAGTATAGGGACGGTCGAGCAGTTCTTC. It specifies CASSIGTVEQFF.

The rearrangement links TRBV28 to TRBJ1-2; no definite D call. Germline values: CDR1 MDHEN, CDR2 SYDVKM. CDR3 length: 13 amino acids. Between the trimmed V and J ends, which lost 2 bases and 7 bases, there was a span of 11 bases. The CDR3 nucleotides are TGTGCCAGCAGTTTAACGGTTTTCGGTGGCTACACCTTC. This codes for CASSLTVFGGYTF.

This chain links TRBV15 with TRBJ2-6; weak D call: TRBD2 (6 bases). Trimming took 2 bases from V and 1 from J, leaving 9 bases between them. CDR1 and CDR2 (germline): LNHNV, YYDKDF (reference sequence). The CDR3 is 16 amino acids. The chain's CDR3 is CATSRWGVSGANVLTF. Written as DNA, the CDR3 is TGTGCCACCAGCAGATGGGGGGTGTCTGGGGCCAACGTCCTGACTTTC.

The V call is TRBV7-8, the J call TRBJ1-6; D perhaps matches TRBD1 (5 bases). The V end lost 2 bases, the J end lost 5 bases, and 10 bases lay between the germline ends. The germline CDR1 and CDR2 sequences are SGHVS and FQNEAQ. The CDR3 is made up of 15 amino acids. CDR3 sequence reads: CASSLQGRDNSPLHF. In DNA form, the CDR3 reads TGTGCCAGCAGCTTACAGGGTAGGGATAATTCACCCCTCCACTTT.

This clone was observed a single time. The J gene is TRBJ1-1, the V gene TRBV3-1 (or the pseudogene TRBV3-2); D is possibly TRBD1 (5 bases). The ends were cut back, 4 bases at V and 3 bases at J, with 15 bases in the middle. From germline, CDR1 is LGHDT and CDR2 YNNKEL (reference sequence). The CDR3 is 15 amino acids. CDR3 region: CASSPLQGGDTEAFF. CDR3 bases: TGTGCCAGCAGCCCTCTTCAGGGAGGTGACACTGAAGCTTTCTTT.

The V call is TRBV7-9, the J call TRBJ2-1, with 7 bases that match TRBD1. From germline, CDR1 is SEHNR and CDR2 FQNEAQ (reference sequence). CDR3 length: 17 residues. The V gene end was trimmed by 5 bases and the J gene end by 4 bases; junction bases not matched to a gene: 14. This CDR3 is CASSPTDRDSGYNEQFF. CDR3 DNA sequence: TGTGCCAGCAGCCCAACGGACCGGGACAGCGGATACAATGAGCAGTTCTTC.

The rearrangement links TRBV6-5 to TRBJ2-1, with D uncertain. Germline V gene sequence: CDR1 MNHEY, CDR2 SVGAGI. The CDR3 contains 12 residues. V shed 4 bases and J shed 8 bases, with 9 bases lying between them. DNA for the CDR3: TGTGCCAGCAGTTTGACACTCCATGAGCAGTTCTTC. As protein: CASSLTLHEQFF.

The CDR3 reads CASSHDRVDGYTF. The CDR3 nucleotides read TGTGCCAGCAGCCACGACAGAGTCGATGGCTACACCTTC. The chain recombines TRBV28 with TRBJ1-2; TRBD1 is a possible D gene (5 bases). Trimming cost V 6 bases and J 6 bases, with 14 bases left between them. The V gene's germline CDR1 is MDHEN and CDR2 SYDVKM. The CDR3 has 13 residues.

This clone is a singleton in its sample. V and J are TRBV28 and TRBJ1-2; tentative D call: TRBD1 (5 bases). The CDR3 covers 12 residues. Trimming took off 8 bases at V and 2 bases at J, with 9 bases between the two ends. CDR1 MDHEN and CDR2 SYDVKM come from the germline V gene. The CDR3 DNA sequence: TGTGCCAGCGTCGGGGCAAACTATGGCTACACCTTC. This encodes CASVGANYGYTF.

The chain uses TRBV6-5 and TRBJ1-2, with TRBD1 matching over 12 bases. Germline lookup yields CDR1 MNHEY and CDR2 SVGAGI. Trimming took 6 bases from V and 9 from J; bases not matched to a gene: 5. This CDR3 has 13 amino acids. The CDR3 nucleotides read TGTGCCAGCAGCCGGGACAGGGGGCGTAGCTACACCTTC. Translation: CASSRDRGRSYTF.

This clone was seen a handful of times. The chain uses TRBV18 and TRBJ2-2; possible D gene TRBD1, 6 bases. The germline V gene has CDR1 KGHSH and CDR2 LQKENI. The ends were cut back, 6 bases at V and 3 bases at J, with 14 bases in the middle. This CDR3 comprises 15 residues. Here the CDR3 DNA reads TGTGCCAGCTCTCAATCTGGGGGCGACACCGGGGAGCTGTTTTTT. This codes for CASSQSGGDTGELFF. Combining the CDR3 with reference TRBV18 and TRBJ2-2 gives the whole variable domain NAGVMQNPRHLVRRRGQEARLRCSPMKGHSHVYWYRQLPEEGLKFMVYLQKENIIDESGMPKERFSAEFPKEGPSILRIQQVVRGDSAAYFCASSQSGGDTGELFFGEGSRLTVL.

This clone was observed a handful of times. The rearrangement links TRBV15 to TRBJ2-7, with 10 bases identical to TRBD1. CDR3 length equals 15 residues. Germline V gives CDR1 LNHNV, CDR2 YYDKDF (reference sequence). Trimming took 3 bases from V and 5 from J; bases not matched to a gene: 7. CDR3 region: CATSRGQGTSDEQYF. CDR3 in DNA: TGTGCCACCAGCAGGGGACAGGGGACCAGCGACGAGCAGTACTTC.

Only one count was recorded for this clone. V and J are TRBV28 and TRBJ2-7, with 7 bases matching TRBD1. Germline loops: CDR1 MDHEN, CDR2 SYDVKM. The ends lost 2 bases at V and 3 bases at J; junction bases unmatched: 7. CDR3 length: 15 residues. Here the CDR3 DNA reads TGTGCCAGCAGTTTACCGGGACAGACCATCTACGAGCAGTACTTC. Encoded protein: CASSLPGQTIYEQYF.

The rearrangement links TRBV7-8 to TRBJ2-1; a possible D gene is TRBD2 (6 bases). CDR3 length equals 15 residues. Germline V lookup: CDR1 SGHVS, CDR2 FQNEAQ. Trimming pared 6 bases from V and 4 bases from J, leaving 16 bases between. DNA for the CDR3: TGTGCCAGCAGTCGTGGGCGGAGCGGGTACAATGAGCAGTTCTTC. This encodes CASSRGRSGYNEQFF.

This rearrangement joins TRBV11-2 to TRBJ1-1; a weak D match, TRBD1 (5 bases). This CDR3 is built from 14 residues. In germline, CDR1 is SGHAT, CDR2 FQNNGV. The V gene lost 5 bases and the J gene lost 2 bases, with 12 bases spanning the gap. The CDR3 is CASSHTRDNTEAFF. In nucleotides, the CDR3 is TGTGCCAGCAGCCACACCAGGGACAACACTGAAGCTTTCTTT.

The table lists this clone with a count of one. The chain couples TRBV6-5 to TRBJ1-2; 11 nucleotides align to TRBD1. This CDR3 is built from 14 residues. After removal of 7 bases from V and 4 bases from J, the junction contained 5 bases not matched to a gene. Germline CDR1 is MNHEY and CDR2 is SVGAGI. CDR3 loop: CASTRTGGGYGYTF. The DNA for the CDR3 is TGTGCCAGCACCAGGACAGGGGGCGGCTATGGCTACACCTTC.